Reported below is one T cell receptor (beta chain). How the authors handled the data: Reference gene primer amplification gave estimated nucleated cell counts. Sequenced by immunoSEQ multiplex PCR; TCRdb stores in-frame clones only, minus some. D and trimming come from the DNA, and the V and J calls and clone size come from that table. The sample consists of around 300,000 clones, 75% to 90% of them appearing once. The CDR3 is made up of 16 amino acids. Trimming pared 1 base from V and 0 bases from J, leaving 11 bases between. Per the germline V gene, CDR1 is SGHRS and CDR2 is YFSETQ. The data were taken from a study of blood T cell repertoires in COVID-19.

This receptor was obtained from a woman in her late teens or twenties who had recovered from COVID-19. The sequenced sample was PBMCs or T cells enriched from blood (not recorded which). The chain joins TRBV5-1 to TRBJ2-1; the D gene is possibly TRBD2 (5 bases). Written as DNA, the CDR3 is TGCGCCAGCAGCTTGAGCCGGGGTAGCTCCTACAATGAGCAGTTCTTC. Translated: CASSLSRGSSYNEQFF.